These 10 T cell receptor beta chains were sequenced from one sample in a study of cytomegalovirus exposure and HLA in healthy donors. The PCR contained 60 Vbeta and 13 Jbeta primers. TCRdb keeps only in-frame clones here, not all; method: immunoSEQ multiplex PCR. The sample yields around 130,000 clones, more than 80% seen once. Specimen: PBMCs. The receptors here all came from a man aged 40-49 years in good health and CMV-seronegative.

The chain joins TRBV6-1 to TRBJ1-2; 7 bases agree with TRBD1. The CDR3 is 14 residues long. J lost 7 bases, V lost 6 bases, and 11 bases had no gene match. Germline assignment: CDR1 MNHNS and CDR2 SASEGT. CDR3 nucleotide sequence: TGTGCCAGCAGGCTACTAGACAGGGCGGGTGGCTACACCTTC. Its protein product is CASRLLDRAGGYTF.

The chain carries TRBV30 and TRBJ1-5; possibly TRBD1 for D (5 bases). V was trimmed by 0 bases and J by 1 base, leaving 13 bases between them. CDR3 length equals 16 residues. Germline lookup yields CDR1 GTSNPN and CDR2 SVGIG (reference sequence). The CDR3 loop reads CAWSVGVGASNQPQHF. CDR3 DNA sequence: TGTGCCTGGAGTGTAGGGGTCGGCGCCAGCAATCAGCCCCAGCATTTT.

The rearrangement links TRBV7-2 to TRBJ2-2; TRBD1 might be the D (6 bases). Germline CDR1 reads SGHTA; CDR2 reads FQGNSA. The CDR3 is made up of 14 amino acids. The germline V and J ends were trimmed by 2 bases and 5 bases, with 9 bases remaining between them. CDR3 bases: TGTGCCAGCAGCTTACGTCAGGGGACCGGGGAGCTGTTTTTT. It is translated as CASSLRQGTGELFF.

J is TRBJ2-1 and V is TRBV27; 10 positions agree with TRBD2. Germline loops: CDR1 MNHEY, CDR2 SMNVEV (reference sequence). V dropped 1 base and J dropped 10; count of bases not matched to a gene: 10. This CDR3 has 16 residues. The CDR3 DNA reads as TGTGCCAGCAGTTTATATCCAGCGGGAGGGCCGAGGGAGCAGTTCTTC. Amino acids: CASSLYPAGGPREQFF.

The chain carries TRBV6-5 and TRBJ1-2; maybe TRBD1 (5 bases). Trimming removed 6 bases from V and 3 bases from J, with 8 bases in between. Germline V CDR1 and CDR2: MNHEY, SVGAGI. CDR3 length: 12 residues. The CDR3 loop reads CASRGGDYGYTF. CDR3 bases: TGTGCCAGCAGGGGGGGAGACTATGGCTACACCTTC.

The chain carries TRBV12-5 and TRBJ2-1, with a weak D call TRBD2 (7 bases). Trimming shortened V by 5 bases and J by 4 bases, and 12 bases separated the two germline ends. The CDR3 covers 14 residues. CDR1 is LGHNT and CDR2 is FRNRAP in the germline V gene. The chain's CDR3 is CASGPRGAYNEQFF. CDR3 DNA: TGTGCTAGTGGTCCCCGGGGGGCGTACAATGAGCAGTTCTTC.

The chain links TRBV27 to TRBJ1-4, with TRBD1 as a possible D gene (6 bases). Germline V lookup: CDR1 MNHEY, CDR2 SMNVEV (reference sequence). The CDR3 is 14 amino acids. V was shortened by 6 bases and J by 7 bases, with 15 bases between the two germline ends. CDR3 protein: CASRPGTPGEKLFF. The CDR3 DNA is TGTGCCAGCAGACCCGGGACACCGGGTGAAAAACTGTTTTTT. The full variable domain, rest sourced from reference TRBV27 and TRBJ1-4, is EAQVTQNPRYLITVTGKKLTVTCSQNMNHEYMSWYRQDPGLGLRQIYYSMNVEVTDKGDVPEGYKVSRKEKRNFPLILESPSPNQTSLYFCASRPGTPGEKLFFGSGTQLSVL.

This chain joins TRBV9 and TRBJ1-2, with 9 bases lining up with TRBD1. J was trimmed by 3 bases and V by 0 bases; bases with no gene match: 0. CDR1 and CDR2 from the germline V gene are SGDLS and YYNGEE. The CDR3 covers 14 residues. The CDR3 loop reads CASSVGTGDYGYTF. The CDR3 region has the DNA TGTGCCAGCAGCGTAGGGACAGGGGACTATGGCTACACCTTC.

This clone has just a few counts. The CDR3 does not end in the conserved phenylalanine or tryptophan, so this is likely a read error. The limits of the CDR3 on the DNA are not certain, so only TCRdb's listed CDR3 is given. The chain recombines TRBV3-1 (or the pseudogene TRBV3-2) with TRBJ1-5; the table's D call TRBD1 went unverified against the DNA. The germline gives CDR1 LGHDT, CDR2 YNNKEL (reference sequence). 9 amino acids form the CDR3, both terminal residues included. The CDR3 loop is CASYQTGLG.

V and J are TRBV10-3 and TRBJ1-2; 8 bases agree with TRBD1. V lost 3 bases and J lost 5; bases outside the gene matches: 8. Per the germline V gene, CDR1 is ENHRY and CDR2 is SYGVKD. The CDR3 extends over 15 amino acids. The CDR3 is CAISDSPGGGYGYTF. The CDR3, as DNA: TGTGCCATCAGTGATTCTCCAGGGGGCGGATATGGCTACACCTTC.